The sequence of this T cell receptor beta chain was determined in a study of CXCR3-negative and CXCR3-positive naive CD8 T cells. Overall study results and limits: Naive cells that were CXCR3-positive had more hydrophobic TRB CDR3s (compared with CXCR3-negative naive cells).

Regarding this clonotype: The target antigen is unknown.

Germline-derived CDR1 and CDR2 are MNHEY and SMNVEV (reference sequence). The CDR3 runs 14 residues. Via 5' RACE with UMI labels, TRB cDNA libraries were prepared. TCRdb re-called the 5' RACE reads and shows each CDR3 protein once, DNA omitted. The sample includes approximately 120,000 distinct CDR3 sequences. The chain links TRBV27 to TRBJ2-7; TCRdb gives TRBD1 as the D gene, but with no DNA this cannot be confirmed. Sequenced input: naive CXCR3+ CD8+ T cells from blood. As for subset: CD45RO-CCR7+CD27+CD95- naive CD8+ T cells expressing CXCR3 (TNR3+). This receptor was obtained from a human donor in good health. Some clones in this sample may be carry-over from other donors' samples. CDR3 loop: CASSERGGSYEQYF.